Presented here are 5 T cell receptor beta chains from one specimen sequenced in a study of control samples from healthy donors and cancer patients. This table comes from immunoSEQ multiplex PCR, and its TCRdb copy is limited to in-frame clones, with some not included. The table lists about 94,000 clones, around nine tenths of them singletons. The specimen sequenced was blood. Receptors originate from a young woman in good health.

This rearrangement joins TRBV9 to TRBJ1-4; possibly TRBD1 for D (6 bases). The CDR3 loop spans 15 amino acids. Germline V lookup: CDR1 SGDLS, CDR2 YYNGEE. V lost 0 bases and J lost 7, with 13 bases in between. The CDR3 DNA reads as TGTGCCAGCAGCGTAGGCCAGGGGATAGGTGAAAAACTGTTTTTT. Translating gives CASSVGQGIGEKLFF.

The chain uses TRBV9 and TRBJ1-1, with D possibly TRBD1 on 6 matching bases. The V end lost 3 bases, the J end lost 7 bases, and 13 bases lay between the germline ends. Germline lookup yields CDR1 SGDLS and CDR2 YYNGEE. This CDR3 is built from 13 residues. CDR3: CASSATGHSEAFF. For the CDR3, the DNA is TGTGCCAGCAGCGCAACAGGGCATAGTGAAGCTTTCTTT.

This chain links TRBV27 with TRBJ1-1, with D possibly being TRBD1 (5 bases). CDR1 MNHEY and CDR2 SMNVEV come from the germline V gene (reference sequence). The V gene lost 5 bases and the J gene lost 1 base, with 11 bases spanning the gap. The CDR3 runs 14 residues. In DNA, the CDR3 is TGTGCCAGCAGTCCAGGGTCGGCGAACACTGAAGCTTTCTTT. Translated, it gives CASSPGSANTEAFF.

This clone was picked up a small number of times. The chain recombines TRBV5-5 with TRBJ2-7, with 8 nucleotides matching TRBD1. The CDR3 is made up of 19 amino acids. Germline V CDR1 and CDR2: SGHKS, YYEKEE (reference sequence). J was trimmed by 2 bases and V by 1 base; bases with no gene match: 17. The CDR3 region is CASSLSNLVLGTGTYEQYF. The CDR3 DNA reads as TGTGCCAGCAGCTTGAGTAATTTAGTTCTCGGGACAGGAACCTACGAGCAGTACTTC.

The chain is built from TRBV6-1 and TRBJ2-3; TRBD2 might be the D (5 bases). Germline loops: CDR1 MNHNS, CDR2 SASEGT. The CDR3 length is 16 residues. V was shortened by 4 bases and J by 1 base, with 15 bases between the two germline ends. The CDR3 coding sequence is TGTGCCAGCAGTGTTGGGTCTAGCCTACGCACAGATACGCAGTATTTT. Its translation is CASSVGSSLRTDTQYF.